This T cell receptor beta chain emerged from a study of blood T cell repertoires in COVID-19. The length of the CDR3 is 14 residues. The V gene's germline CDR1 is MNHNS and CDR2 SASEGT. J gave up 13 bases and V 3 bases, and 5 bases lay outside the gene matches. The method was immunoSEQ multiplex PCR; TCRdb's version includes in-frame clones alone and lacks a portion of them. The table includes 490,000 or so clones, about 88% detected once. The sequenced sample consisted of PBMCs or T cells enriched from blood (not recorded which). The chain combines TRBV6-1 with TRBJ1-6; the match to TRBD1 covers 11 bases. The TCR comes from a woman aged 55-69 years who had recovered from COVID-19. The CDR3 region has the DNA TGTGCCAGCAGTGACCGGGACAGGGGGTCCCCCCTCCACTTT. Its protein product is CASSDRDRGSPLHF.